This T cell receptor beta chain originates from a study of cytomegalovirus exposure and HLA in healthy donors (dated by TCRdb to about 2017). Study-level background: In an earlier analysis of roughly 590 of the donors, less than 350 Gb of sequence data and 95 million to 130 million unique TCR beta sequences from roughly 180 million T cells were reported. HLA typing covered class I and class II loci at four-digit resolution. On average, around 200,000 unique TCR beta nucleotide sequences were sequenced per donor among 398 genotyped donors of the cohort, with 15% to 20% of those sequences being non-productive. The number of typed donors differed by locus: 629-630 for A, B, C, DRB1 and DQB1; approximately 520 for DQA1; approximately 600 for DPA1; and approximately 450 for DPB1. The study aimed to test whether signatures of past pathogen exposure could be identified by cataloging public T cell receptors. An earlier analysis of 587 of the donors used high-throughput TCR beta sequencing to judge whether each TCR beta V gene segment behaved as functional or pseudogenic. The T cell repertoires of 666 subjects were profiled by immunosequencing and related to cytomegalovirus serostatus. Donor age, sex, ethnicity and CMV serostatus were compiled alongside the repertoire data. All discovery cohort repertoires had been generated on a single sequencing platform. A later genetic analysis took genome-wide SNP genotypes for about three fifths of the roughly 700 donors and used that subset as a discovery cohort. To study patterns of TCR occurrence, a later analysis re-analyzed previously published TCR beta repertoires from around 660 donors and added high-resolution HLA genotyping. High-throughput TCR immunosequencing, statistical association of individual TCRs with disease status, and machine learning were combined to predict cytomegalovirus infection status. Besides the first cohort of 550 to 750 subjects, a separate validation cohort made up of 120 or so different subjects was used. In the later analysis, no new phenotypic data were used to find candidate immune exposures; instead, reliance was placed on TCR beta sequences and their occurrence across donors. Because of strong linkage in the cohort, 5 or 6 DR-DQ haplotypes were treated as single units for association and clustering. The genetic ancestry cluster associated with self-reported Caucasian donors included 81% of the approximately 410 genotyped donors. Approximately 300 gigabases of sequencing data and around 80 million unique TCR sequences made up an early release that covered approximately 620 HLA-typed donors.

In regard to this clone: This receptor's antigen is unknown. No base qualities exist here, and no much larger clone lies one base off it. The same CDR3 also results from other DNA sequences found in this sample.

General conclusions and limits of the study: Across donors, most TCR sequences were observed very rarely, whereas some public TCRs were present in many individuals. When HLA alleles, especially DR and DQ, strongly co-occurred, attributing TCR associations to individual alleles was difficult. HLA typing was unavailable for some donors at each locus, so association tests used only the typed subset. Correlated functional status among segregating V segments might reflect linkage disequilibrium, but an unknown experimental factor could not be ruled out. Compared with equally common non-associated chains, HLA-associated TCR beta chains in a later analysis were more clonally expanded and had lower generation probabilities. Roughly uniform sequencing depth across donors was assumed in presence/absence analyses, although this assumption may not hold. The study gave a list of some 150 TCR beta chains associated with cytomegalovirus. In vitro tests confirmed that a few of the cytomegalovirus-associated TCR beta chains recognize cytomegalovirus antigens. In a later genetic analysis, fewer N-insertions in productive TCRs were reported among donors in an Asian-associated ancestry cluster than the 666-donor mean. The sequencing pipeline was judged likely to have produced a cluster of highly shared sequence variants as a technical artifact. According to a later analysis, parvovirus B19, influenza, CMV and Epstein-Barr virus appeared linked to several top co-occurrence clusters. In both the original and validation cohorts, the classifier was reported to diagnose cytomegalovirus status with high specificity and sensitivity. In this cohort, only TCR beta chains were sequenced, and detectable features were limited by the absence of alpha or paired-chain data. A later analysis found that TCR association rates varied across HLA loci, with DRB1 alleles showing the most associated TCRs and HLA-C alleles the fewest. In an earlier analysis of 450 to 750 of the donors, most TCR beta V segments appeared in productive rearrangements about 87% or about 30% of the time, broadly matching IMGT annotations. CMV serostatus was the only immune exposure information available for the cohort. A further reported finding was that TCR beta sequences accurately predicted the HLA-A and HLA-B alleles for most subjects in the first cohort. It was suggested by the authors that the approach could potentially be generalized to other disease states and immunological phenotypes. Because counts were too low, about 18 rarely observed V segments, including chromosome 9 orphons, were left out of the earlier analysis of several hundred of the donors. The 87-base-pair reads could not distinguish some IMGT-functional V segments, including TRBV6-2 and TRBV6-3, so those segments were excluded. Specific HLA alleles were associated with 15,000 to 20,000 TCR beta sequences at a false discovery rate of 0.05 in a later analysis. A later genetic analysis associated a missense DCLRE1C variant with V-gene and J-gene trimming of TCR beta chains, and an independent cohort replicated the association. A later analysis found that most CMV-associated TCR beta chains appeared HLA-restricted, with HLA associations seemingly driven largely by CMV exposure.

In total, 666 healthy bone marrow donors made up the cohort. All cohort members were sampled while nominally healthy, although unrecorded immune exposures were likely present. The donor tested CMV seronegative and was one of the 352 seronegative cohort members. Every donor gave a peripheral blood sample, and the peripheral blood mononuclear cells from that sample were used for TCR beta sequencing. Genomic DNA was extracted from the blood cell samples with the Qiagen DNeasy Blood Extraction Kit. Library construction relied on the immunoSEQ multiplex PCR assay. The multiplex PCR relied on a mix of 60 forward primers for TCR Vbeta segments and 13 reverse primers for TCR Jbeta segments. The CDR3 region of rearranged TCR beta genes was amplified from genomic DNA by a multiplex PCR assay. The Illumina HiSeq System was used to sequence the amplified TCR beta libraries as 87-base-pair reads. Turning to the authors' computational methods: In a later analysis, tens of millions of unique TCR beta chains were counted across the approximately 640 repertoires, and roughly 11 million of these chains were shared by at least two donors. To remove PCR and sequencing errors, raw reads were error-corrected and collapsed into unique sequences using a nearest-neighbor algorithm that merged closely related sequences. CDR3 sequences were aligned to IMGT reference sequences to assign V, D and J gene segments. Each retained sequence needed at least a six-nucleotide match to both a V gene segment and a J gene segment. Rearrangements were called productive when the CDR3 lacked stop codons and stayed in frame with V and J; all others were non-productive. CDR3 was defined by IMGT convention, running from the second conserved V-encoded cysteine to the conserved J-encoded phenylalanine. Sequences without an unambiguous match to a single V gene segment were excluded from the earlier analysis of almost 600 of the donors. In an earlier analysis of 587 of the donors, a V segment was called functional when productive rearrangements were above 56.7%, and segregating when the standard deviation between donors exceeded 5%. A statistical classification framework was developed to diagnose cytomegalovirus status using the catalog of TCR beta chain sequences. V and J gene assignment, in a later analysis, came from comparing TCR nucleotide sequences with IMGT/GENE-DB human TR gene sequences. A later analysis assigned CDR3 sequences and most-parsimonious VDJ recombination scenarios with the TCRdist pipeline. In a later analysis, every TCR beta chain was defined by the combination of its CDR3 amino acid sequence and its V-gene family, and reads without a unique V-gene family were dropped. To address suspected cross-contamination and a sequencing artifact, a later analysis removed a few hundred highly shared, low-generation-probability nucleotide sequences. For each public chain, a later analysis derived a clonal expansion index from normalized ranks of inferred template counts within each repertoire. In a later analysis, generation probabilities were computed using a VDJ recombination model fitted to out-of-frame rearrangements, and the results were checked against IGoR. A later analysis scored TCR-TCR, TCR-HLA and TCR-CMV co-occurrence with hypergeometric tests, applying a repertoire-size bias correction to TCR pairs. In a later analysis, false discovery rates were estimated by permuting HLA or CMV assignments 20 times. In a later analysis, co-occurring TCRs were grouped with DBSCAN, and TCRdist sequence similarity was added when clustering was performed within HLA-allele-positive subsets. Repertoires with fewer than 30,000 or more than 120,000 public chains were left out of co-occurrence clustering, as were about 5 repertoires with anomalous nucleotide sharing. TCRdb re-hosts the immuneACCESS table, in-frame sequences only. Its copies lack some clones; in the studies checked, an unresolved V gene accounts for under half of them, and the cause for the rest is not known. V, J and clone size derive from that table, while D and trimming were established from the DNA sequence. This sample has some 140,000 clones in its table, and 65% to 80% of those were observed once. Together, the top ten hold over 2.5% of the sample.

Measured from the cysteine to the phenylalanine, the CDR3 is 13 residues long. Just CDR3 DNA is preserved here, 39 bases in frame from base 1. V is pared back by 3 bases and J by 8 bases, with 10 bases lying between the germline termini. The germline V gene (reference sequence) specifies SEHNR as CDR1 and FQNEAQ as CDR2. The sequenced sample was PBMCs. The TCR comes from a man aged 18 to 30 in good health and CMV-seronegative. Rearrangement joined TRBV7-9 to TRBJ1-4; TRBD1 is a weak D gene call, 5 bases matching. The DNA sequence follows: TGTGCCAGCAGCTTCGGTCAGGGCGAAAAACTGTTTTTT. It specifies CASSFGQGEKLFF.